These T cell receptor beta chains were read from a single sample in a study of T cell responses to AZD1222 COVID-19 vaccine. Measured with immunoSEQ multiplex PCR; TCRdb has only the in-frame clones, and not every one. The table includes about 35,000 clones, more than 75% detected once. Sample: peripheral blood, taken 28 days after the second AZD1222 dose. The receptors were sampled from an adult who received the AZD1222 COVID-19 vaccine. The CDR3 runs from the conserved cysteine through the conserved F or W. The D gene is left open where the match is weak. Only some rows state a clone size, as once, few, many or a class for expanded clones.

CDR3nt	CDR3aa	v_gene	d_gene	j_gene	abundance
TGTGCCAGCAGCGCGATCGGGGGCGACACTGAAGCTTTCTTT	CASSAIGGDTEAFF	TRBV7-2	.	TRBJ1-1	few
TGTGCCAGTAGTACTGGGGGGGGAGCCAAAAACATTCAGTACTTC	CASSTGGGAKNIQYF	TRBV19	TRBD2	TRBJ2-4	.
TGTGCCAGTAGTATCATTGATACGCAGTATTTT	CASSIIDTQYF	TRBV19	.	TRBJ2-3	.
TGCGCCAGCAGTGAAGGACAGGGTATAGTCAATGAGCAGTTCTTC	CASSEGQGIVNEQFF	TRBV5-1	TRBD1	TRBJ2-1	once
TGTGCCTGGAGTAAGGGAACCCTCTTCAATGAGCAGTTCTTC	CAWSKGTLFNEQFF	TRBV30	.	TRBJ2-1	few
TGTGCCAGCAGCCTGAATGAGGCAGATACGCAGTATTTT	CASSLNEADTQYF	TRBV7-9	.	TRBJ2-3	.
TGCAGTGCCCCCGGACCGCTTGAAGCTTTCTTT	CSAPGPLEAFF	TRBV20-1	.	TRBJ1-1	.
TGTGCCAGCAGTCCTGGAGAAACCCAGTACTTC	CASSPGETQYF	TRBV12-3/TRBV12-4	.	TRBJ2-5	.
TGTGCCAGCAGCGTAGCTTCGACAGGGGCGACCTACGAGCAGTACTTC	CASSVASTGATYEQYF	TRBV9	TRBD1	TRBJ2-7	.
TGTGCCTGGAGTGAAGGGACAGGGGCCTATAGCAATCAGCCCCAGCATTTT	CAWSEGTGAYSNQPQHF	TRBV30	TRBD1	TRBJ1-5	.
TGTGCCAGCAGACCCGCCGCTGGGGGGGAGCAGTACTTC	CASRPAAGGEQYF	TRBV5-8	.	TRBJ2-7	.
TGTGCCAGCAGTTTTGGGGGCCCGGGCACTGAAGCTTTCTTT	CASSFGGPGTEAFF	TRBV27	.	TRBJ1-1	.
TGTGCCATCGGGGGGCCGGGGACCGGGGAGCTGTTTTTT	CAIGGPGTGELFF	TRBV10-3	.	TRBJ2-2	.
TGTGCCAGCAGCTCTTCGTTAGCGGGAGGAGGCCAAGAGACCCAGTACTTC	CASSSSLAGGGQETQYF	TRBV7-8	TRBD2	TRBJ2-5	once
TGTGCCAGCAGTCTTAACTACGAGCAGTACTTC	CASSLNYEQYF	TRBV7-2	.	TRBJ2-7	once
TGTGCCAGCAGCCGACAGGGAAGACGAGGAAACACCATATATTTT	CASSRQGRRGNTIYF	TRBV7-8	TRBD1	TRBJ1-3	.
TGTGCCAGCAGGAGACAGGGGAGCACAGATACGCAGTATTTT	CASRRQGSTDTQYF	TRBV27	TRBD1	TRBJ2-3	.
TGCGCCAGCAGCTTGGACACTTCGAACACCGGGGAGCTGTTTTTT	CASSLDTSNTGELFF	TRBV5-1	.	TRBJ2-2	.
TGTGCCAGCAGCATAGCGGGGTTCGACGAGCAGTACTTC	CASSIAGFDEQYF	TRBV7-9	TRBD2	TRBJ2-7	once
TGTGCCTGGAGTGCGACAGAGCGTCAGCCCCAGCATTTT	CAWSATERQPQHF	TRBV30	.	TRBJ1-5	.
TGCAGCTCGTCGGCGGGGGCGCGAAACTATGGCTACACCTTC	CSSSAGARNYGYTF	TRBV29-1	.	TRBJ1-2	.
TGTGCCAGTAGTATTTTCAGACAAGAGACCCAGTACTTC	CASSIFRQETQYF	TRBV19	.	TRBJ2-5	.
TGTGCCTGGTCGCCGGGACCCACCTACGAGCAGTACTTC	CAWSPGPTYEQYF	TRBV30	.	TRBJ2-7	.
TGTGCCAGCAGGCTCGGGGGGGTAGGTGGCTACACCTTC	CASRLGGVGGYTF	TRBV27	.	TRBJ1-2	.
TGTGCCAGTAGTATCGTAAATTCATTGGGAAATCAGCCCCAGCATTTT	CASSIVNSLGNQPQHF	TRBV19	.	TRBJ1-5	.
TGTGCCAGCTCACCCTCTGGCGGGGGGTATGGCTACACCTTC	CASSPSGGGYGYTF	TRBV18	.	TRBJ1-2	.
TGCGCCAGCAGCTTTCTCCCCTCCACTGAAGCTTTCTTT	CASSFLPSTEAFF	TRBV5-1	.	TRBJ1-1	.
TGTGCCAGCAGCCGCGATTGGGGGACCCAGTACTTC	CASSRDWGTQYF	TRBV7-2	.	TRBJ2-5	once
TGCGCCAGCAGCTTAATGTCGGCAGGGGGAGGGAATGAGCAGTTCTTC	CASSLMSAGGGNEQFF	TRBV5-1	.	TRBJ2-1	once
TGCGCCAGCAGCCAAGGGACAGGGGGCTTCGGCTACACCTTC	CASSQGTGGFGYTF	TRBV4-1	TRBD1	TRBJ1-2	.
TGTGCCAGTAGTCCAGTAATGGCCACCGGGGAGCTGTTTTTT	CASSPVMATGELFF	TRBV19	.	TRBJ2-2	.
TGTGCCAGTAAAGGGGTTCCCGGGGAGCTGTTTTTT	CASKGVPGELFF	TRBV19	.	TRBJ2-2	.
TGTGCCAGCAGGGAGACTAGCCTGGGTGAGCAGTACTTC	CASRETSLGEQYF	TRBV21-1	.	TRBJ2-7	.
TGTGCCATCAGTGAAGGTGTAATTGGCAGCACTGGAAACACCATATATTTT	CAISEGVIGSTGNTIYF	TRBV10-3	.	TRBJ1-3	.
TGTGCCAGCAGCCAAAGGTTTTCCATCGGGGTTATGGGCTACACCTTC	CASSQRFSIGVMGYTF	TRBV3-1/TRBV3-2	.	TRBJ1-2	.
TGTGCCAGCAGTGACTCGGAAAACTACACGGGCATGAACACTGAAGCTTTCTTT	CASSDSENYTGMNTEAFF	TRBV6-4	.	TRBJ1-1	.
TGTGCCAGCAGCCCGACTCGCCTCGGGGGCTACACCTTC	CASSPTRLGGYTF	TRBV3-1/TRBV3-2	.	TRBJ1-2	.
TGTGCCAGCAACGTTCCAGGGGGCCACACTGAAGCTTTCTTT	CASNVPGGHTEAFF	TRBV28	TRBD1	TRBJ1-1	.
TGTGCCAGCAGTGTGATCCCAGGACAGGGGGCCTACGAGCAGTACTTC	CASSVIPGQGAYEQYF	TRBV6-1	TRBD1	TRBJ2-7	few
TGTGCCAGCAGCAAAGACTCGGGGGAGGGCTCCTACGAGCAGTACTTC	CASSKDSGEGSYEQYF	TRBV21-1	.	TRBJ2-7	.